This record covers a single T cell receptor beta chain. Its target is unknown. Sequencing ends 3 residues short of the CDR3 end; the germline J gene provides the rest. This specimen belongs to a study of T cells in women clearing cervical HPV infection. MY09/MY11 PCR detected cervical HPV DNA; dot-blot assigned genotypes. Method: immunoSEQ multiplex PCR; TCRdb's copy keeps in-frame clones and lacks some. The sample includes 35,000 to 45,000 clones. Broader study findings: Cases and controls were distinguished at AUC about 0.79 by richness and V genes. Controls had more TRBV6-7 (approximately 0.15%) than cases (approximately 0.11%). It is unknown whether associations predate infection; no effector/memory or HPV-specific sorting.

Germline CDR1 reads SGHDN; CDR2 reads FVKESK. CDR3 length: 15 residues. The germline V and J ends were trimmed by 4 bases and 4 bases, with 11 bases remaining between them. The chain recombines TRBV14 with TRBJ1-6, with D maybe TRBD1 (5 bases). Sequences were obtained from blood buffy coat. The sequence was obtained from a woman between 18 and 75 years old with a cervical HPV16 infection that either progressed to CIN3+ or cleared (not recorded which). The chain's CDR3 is CASSRGTFYNSPLHF. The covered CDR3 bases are TGTGCCAGCAGCCGGGGGACTTTTTATAATTCACCC.